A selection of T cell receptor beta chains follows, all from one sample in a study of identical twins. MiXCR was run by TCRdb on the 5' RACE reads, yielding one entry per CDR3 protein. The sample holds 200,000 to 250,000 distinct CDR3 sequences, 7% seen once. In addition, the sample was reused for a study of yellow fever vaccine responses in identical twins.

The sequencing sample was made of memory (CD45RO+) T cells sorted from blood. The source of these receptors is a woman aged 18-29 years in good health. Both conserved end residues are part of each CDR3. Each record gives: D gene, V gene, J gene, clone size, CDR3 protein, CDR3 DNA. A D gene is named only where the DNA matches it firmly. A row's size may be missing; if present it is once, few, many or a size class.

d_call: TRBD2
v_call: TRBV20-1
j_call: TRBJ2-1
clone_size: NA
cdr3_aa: CSAELAGSSYNEQFF
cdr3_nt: TGCAGTGCTGAGTTAGCGGGGAGCTCCTACAATGAGCAGTTCTTC

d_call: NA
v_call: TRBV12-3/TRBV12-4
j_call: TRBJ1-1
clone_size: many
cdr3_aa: CASTPGRNTEAFF
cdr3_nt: TGTGCCAGCACCCCGGGGCGGAACACTGAAGCTTTCTTT

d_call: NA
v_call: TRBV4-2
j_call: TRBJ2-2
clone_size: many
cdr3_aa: CASSQGSTSLGTGELFF
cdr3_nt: TGTGCCAGCAGCCAAGGGTCAACTAGCTTGGGCACCGGGGAGCTGTTTTTT

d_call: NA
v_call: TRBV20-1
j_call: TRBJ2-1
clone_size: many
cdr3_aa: CSAPGPSSYNEQFF
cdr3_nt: TGCAGTGCCCCCGGGCCGAGCTCCTACAATGAGCAGTTCTTC

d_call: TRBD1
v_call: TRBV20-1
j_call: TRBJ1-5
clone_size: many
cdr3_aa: CSAREGQGPKVRNQPQHF
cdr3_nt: TGCAGTGCTAGAGAAGGACAGGGTCCCAAGGTTCGAAATCAGCCCCAGCATTTT

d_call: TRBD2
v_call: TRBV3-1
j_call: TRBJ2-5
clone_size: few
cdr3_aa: CASSQGSGGGPWDQYF
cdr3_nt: TGTGCCAGCAGCCAAGGATCCGGGGGGGGACCTTGGGACCAGTACTTC

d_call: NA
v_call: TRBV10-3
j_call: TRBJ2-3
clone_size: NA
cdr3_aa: CAISGTTETQYF
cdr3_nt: TGTGCCATCAGTGGGACTACAGAAACGCAGTATTTT

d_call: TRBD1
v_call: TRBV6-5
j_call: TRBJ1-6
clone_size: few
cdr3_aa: CASSYNLDRGSPLHF
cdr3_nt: TGTGCCAGCAGTTACAACCTCGACAGGGGTTCACCCCTCCACTTT

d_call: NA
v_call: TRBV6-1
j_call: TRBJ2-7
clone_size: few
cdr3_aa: CASSLTPGTSTYEQYF
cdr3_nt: TGTGCCAGCAGTCTAACCCCCGGGACATCCACCTACGAGCAGTACTTC

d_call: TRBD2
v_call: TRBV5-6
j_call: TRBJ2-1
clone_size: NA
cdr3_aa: CASFLQAGVSNEQFF
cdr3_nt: TGTGCCAGCTTCCTCCAAGCGGGAGTTAGTAATGAGCAGTTCTTC

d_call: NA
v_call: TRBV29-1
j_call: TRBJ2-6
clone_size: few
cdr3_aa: CSVGPSGANVLTF
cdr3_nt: TGCAGCGTTGGACCCTCTGGGGCCAACGTCCTGACTTTC

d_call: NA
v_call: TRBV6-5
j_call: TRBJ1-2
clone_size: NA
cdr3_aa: CATRGAYGYTF
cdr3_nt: TGTGCTACTCGGGGGGCCTATGGCTACACCTTC

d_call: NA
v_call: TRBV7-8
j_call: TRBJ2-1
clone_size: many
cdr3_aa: CASSLVLGRGNEQFF
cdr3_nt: TGTGCCAGCAGCCTCGTGTTAGGCCGGGGCAATGAGCAGTTCTTC

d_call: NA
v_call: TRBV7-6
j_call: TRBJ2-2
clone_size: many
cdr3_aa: CASSQGRATGELFF
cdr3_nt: TGTGCCAGCAGCCAGGGGAGGGCAACTGGGGAGCTGTTTTTT

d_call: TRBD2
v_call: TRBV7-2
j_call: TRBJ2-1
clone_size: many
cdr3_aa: CASSFLAGSYNEQFF
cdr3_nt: TGTGCCAGCAGCTTCCTAGCGGGAAGCTACAATGAGCAGTTCTTC

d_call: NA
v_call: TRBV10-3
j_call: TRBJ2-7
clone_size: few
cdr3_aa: CAITGGPSSYEQYF
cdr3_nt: TGTGCCATCACGGGCGGGCCGAGCTCCTACGAGCAGTACTTC

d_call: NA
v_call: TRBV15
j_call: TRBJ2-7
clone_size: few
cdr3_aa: CATRNDMGGEQYF
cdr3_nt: TGTGCCACCAGAAATGACATGGGGGGCGAGCAGTACTTC

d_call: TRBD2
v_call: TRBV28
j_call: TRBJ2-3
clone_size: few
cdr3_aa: CASSFGSSGTQAQYF
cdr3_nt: TGTGCCAGCAGTTTTGGGTCTAGCGGGACCCAAGCGCAGTATTTT

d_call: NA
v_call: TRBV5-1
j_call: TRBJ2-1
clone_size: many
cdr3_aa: CASSLVRGGASYNEQFF
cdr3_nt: TGCGCCAGCAGCTTGGTCCGGGGCGGCGCTTCCTACAATGAGCAGTTCTTC

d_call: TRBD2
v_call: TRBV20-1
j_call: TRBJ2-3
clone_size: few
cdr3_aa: CSAGLTSGVSTDTQYF
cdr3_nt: TGCAGTGCCGGTTTGACTAGCGGGGTTAGCACAGATACGCAGTATTTT

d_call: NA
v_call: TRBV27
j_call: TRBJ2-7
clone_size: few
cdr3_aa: CASSTADSNRYEQYF
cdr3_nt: TGTGCCAGCAGTACCGCCGACTCAAACCGCTACGAGCAGTACTTC

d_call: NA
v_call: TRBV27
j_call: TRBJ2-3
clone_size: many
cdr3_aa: CASSLSQSTDTQYF
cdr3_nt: TGTGCCAGCAGTTTATCGCAGAGCACAGATACGCAGTATTTT

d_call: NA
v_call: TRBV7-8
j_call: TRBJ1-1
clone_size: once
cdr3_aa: CASSLESRLGKNTEAFF
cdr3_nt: TGTGCCAGCAGCTTAGAAAGTAGACTGGGGAAGAACACTGAAGCTTTCTTT

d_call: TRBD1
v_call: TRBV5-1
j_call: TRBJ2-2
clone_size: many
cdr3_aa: CASSWGQEITGELFF
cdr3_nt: TGCGCCAGCAGCTGGGGACAGGAGATCACCGGGGAGCTGTTTTTT

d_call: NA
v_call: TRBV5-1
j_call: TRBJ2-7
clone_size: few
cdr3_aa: CASSSNTYEQYF
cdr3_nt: TGCGCCAGCAGCTCAAATACCTACGAGCAGTACTTC

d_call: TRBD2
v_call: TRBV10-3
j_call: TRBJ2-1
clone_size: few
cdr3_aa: CAISDSGGPYNEQFF
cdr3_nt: TGTGCCATCAGTGATAGCGGGGGGCCTTACAATGAGCAGTTCTTC

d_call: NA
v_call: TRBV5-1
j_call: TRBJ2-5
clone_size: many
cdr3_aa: CASSLGPGEETQYF
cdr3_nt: TGCGCCAGCAGCTTGGGGCCAGGGGAAGAGACCCAGTACTTC

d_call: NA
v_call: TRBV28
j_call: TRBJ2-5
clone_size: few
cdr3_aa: CASRPGYRELETQYF
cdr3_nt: TGTGCCAGCAGACCCGGTTACAGGGAGTTGGAGACCCAGTACTTC

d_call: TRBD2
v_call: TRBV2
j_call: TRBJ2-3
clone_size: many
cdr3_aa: CASNSGRFRTDTQYF
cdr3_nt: TGTGCCAGCAATAGCGGGAGGTTTCGCACAGATACGCAGTATTTT

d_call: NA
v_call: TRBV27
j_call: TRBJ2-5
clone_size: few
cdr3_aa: CASSLGGYGTQYF
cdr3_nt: TGTGCCAGCAGTTTGGGAGGTTACGGGACCCAGTACTTC

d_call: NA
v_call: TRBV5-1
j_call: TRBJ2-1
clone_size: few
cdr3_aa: CASSSMPSEQFF
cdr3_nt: TGCGCCAGCAGCTCGATGCCCTCGGAGCAGTTCTTC

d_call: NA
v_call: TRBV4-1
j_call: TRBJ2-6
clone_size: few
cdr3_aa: CASSQLVGANNVLTF
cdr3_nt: TGCGCCAGCAGCCAATTGGTGGGGGCAAACAACGTCCTGACTTTC